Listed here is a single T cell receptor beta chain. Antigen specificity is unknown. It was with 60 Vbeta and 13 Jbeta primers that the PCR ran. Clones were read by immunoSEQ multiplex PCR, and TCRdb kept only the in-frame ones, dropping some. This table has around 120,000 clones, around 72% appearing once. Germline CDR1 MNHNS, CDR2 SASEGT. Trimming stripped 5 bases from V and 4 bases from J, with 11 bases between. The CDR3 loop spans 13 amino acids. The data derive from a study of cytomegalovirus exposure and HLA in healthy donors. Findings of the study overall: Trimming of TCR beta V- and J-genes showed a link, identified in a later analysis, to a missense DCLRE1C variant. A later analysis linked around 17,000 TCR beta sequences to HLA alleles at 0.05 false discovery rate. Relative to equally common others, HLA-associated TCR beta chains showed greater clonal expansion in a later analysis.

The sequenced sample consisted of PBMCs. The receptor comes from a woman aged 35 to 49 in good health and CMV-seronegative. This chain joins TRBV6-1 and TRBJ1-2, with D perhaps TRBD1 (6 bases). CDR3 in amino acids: CASSPTGRYGYTF. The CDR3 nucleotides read TGTGCCAGCAGTCCGACAGGACGCTATGGCTACACCTTC.